The rows below give T cell receptor beta chains drawn from one sample of a study of blood T cell repertoires in COVID-19. Data came from immunoSEQ multiplex PCR; TCRdb stores just in-frame clones and leaves some out. The table lists 150,000 to 200,000 clones, about four fifths of them singletons. The sample comprised peripheral blood. Source of these receptors: a woman older than 75 with COVID-19, enrolled during active disease. Both conserved end residues are part of each CDR3. The D gene is left open where the match is weak. Where a row states a size, it is once, few, many or the class of an expanded clone; other rows omit it.

v_call,j_call,cdr3_length,clone_size,d_call,cdr3_nt,cdr3_aa
TRBV16,TRBJ2-1,13,.,.,TGTGCCAGCAGCCAATCTTCGGGAAATGAGCAGTTCTTC,CASSQSSGNEQFF
TRBV24-1,TRBJ2-1,16,.,TRBD2,TGTGCCACCAGTGATTTCTCCCGGGGGGGCCTTAATGAGCAGTTCTTC,CATSDFSRGGLNEQFF
TRBV19,TRBJ1-2,14,.,.,TGTGCCAGTAGTATCTTAGACAGAGCCTATGGCTACACCTTC,CASSILDRAYGYTF
TRBV5-4,TRBJ1-2,16,.,.,TGTGCCAGCAGCTTGCAAGGGCAACAGGGAAGCAAGGGCTACACCTTC,CASSLQGQQGSKGYTF
TRBV9,TRBJ2-1,12,.,TRBD2,TGTGCCAGCAGCCGTAGCGGGGCCCAACAGTTCTTC,CASSRSGAQQFF
TRBV27,TRBJ1-1,15,.,.,TGTGCCAGCAGGGTCAACGGGGGTCCGAACACTGAAGCTTTCTTT,CASRVNGGPNTEAFF
TRBV27,TRBJ2-4,17,.,TRBD2,TGTGCCAGCAGTTCGTGGGCGGGGGGGATAGCCAAAAACATTCAGTACTTC,CASSSWAGGIAKNIQYF
TRBV15,TRBJ2-5,16,.,TRBD2,TGTGCCACCAGCAGGGACACGGGACTAGCGGTGGAGACCCAGTACTTC,CATSRDTGLAVETQYF
TRBV9,TRBJ2-1,14,.,TRBD2,TGTGCCAGCAGCGTAGCGGGAGGGCTGAATGAGCAGTTCTTC,CASSVAGGLNEQFF
TRBV6-2/TRBV6-3,TRBJ1-2,14,.,.,TGTGCCAGCAGTTACTCGAGTCAGGGGAGAGGCTACACCTTC,CASSYSSQGRGYTF
TRBV4-3,TRBJ2-3,13,.,.,TGCGCCAGCAGCCGCTTGCGAGCAGATACGCAGTATTTT,CASSRLRADTQYF
TRBV10-3,TRBJ1-3,14,.,.,TGTGCCATCAGTGCGGGGACTTCGGGAAACACCATATATTTT,CAISAGTSGNTIYF
TRBV5-1,TRBJ1-1,15,.,.,TGCGCCAGCAGCTTCGCAGGGTCGCGCGGGGATGAAGCTTTCTTT,CASSFAGSRGDEAFF
TRBV7-9,TRBJ1-4,14,.,.,TGTGCCAGCAGCTACCCAGGGATCGAGGAAAAACTGTTTTTT,CASSYPGIEEKLFF
TRBV20-1,TRBJ1-1,13,.,.,TGCAGTGCTAGTGGTCAGGGAGGGACTGAAGCTTTCTTT,CSASGQGGTEAFF
TRBV4-2,TRBJ1-2,14,.,.,TGTGCCAGCAGCCAAGATGGGAGGGGGGGTGGCTACACCTTC,CASSQDGRGGGYTF
TRBV18,TRBJ2-5,15,.,TRBD1,TGTGCCAGCTCACGAAGGACAGGGCTGCAAGAGACCCAGTACTTC,CASSRRTGLQETQYF
TRBV6-5,TRBJ1-6,15,few,TRBD1,TGTGCCAGCAGCTCTGGGACAGGAATAGGATCACCCCTCCACTTT,CASSSGTGIGSPLHF
TRBV7-8,TRBJ2-1,17,.,TRBD2,TGTGCCAGCAGCTTAAAACCGGGACTAGCGGGGACCAATGAGCAGTTCTTC,CASSLKPGLAGTNEQFF
TRBV7-9,TRBJ1-2,14,.,TRBD1,TGTGCCAGCAGCTCAGGGGGAAGCCCCTTCGGCTACACCTTC,CASSSGGSPFGYTF
TRBV15,TRBJ2-7,16,.,TRBD1,TGTGCCACCAGCAGATGGAGCGGGACAGGGGGCGCCGAGCAGTACTTC,CATSRWSGTGGAEQYF
TRBV19,TRBJ2-1,19,.,TRBD2,TGTGCCAGTAAGCCTTCCGGGACTAGCGGGAGAGGGTACTACAATGAGCAGTTCTTC,CASKPSGTSGRGYYNEQFF
TRBV6-2/TRBV6-3,TRBJ1-1,16,.,.,TGTGCCAGCAGTTCAGGACAGTTCCTCCCCGGGACTGAAGCTTTCTTT,CASSSGQFLPGTEAFF
TRBV6-4,TRBJ2-3,15,.,TRBD2,TGTGCCAGCAGTCCTAGCGGGAGTACCACAGATACGCAGTATTTT,CASSPSGSTTDTQYF
TRBV24-1,TRBJ2-1,14,.,.,TGTGCCACCAGTGATGGGACTTCCTACAATGAGCAGTTCTTC,CATSDGTSYNEQFF
TRBV4-1,TRBJ1-1,13,.,TRBD1,TGCGCCAGCAGCCCCCCGACAGGGCTGGTAGCTTTCTTT,CASSPPTGLVAFF
TRBV2,TRBJ2-7,14,.,TRBD1,TGTGCCAGCAGGGTGGAAACAGGGGGCCACGAGCAGTACTTC,CASRVETGGHEQYF
TRBV7-2,TRBJ2-7,16,.,.,TGTGCCAGCAGCCCAGCGTTGGAGGGATTCTCCTACGAGCAGTACTTC,CASSPALEGFSYEQYF
TRBV4-3,TRBJ2-7,14,.,.,TGCGCCAGCAGCCAAGATTTGGGAGATTACGAGCAGTACTTC,CASSQDLGDYEQYF
TRBV27,TRBJ2-5,17,.,TRBD2,TGTGCCAGCAGTTTAGTGGGACTAGCGGGCCTACAAGAGACCCAGTACTTC,CASSLVGLAGLQETQYF
TRBV7-9,TRBJ2-7,15,.,TRBD1,TGTGCCAGCAGGGGGACGACAGGGGGGTTTTACGAGCAGTACTTC,CASRGTTGGFYEQYF
TRBV28,TRBJ1-6,17,.,.,TGTGCCAGCAGTTACCCCCCCGTTGGAGGAATAAGTTCACCCCTCCACTTT,CASSYPPVGGISSPLHF
TRBV27,TRBJ1-2,15,.,.,TGTGCCAGCACCATTTCCCCGACAGGAAGCTATGGCTACACCTTC,CASTISPTGSYGYTF
TRBV11-2,TRBJ2-7,15,.,TRBD2,TGTGCCAGCAGCTTTCTACTAGCGGGAGTTTACGAGCAGTACTTC,CASSFLLAGVYEQYF
TRBV5-4,TRBJ1-1,16,.,.,TGTGCCAGCAGCCCGCAGGGTGGTGGGCGAAACACTGAAGCTTTCTTT,CASSPQGGGRNTEAFF
TRBV2,TRBJ1-2,12,few,.,TGTGCCAGCATGGGCAGCATCTATGGCTACACCTTC,CASMGSIYGYTF
TRBV19,TRBJ1-1,13,.,.,TGTGCCAGTAATGGCCCCATGAACACTGAAGCTTTCTTT,CASNGPMNTEAFF
TRBV19,TRBJ1-4,14,.,.,TGTGCCAGTAGCCCGACAGGTTCGGGGGAAAAACTGTTTTTT,CASSPTGSGEKLFF
TRBV9,TRBJ1-4,15,.,.,TGTGCCAGCAGCGCGGCACAGGGAAGAGGTGAAAAACTGTTTTTT,CASSAAQGRGEKLFF
TRBV19,TRBJ2-5,16,once,TRBD2,TGTGCCAGTAGTCTCATGCTAGCGGGAGGGCCAGAGACCCAGTACTTC,CASSLMLAGGPETQYF
TRBV27,TRBJ1-2,13,.,.,TGTGCCAGCAGTTCCACCGTGTTCGGTGGCTACACCTTC,CASSSTVFGGYTF
TRBV28,TRBJ1-4,14,.,.,TGTGCCAGCAGTTTGGGACTCCTTTATGAAAAACTGTTTTTT,CASSLGLLYEKLFF
TRBV5-8,TRBJ1-2,15,.,.,TGTGCCAGCAGCTTGGTACTTCCCCCCGCGTCTGGCTACACCTTC,CASSLVLPPASGYTF
TRBV5-1,TRBJ1-2,14,few,TRBD1,TGCGCCAGCAGCTTGTACGGGACAGGGGACGGCTACACCTTC,CASSLYGTGDGYTF
TRBV5-3,TRBJ1-6,16,.,TRBD1,TGTGCCAGAAGCTTGCTCCCCAGGGGGGATAATTCACCCCTCCACTTT,CARSLLPRGDNSPLHF
TRBV2,TRBJ2-7,13,.,.,TGTGCCAGCAATAAACAGATAACCTACGAGCAGTACTTC,CASNKQITYEQYF
TRBV28,TRBJ2-1,12,.,.,TGTGCCAGCAGCCGGGGTCGGTGGGAGCAGTTCTTC,CASSRGRWEQFF
TRBV18,TRBJ2-4,18,.,.,TGTGCCAGCTCAGGTAGCCCTCAGGGGCCTATAGCCAAAAACATTCAGTACTTC,CASSGSPQGPIAKNIQYF